The T cell receptor beta chain described here comes from a study of blood T cell repertoires in COVID-19. As for the study in general: Whether acute or convalescent, the COVID-19 samples came from the United States, Italy and Spain.

Per germline, CDR1 LGHDT and CDR2 YNNKEL (reference sequence). CDR3 length: 14 amino acids. V was clipped by 4 bases and J by 7 bases; unmatched bases: 8. In the original processing: Amplification with reference gene primers provided the estimates of nucleated cell counts. Profiled with immunoSEQ multiplex PCR; TCRdb holds only in-frame clones, not every one. That table is the source of V, J and clone size, and D and trimming were worked out from the DNA. The table includes more than 300,000 clones, nearly 90% detected once. The sequence came from a woman between 25 and 40 years old who had recovered from COVID-19. Sequenced sample: PBMCs or T cells enriched from blood (not recorded which). This chain connects TRBV3-1 (or the pseudogene TRBV3-2) to TRBJ2-7; 9 positions match TRBD1. The CDR3: CASSRWTGAREQYF. CDR3 in DNA: TGTGCCAGCAGCCGTTGGACAGGGGCGAGGGAGCAGTACTTC.